This T cell receptor beta chain is drawn from a study of beta chain features in type 1 diabetes. Study-level points and caveats: Moderate yet significant TCRB CDR3 shortening was seen in Type 1 diabetes patients in all four CD4+ subsets.

Germline CDR1 is SGHVS and CDR2 is FQNEAQ. The CDR3 contains 14 residues. V was pared by 5 bases and J by 8 bases, with 16 bases between. The authors reverse transcribed all of the isolated RNA, so sequencing captured expressed TCRB transcripts. Assay: immunoSEQ multiplex PCR; the TCRdb copy retains only in-frame clones and omits some. This table has approximately 150,000 clones, approximately 10% appearing once. This clone came up a few times. The antigen is not known. The chain joins TRBV7-8 to TRBJ1-5; D is undetermined. This TCR was sampled from a man aged 25-45 years with type 1 diabetes. Source material: central memory CD4+ T cells from blood. CDR3 sequence reads: CASSPQSGWEPQHF. DNA of the CDR3: TGTGCCAGCAGCCCCCAAAGCGGGTGGGAGCCCCAGCATTTT.